The 19 T cell receptor beta chains below all came from one sample that was sequenced in a study of shared clonotypes between healthy human individuals. The table came from immunoSEQ multiplex PCR; TCRdb's copy has only in-frame clones and leaves some out. Here the sample spans roughly 1 million clones, more than 60% being singletons. The sample was memory CD4+ T cells sorted from blood. As for subset: CD45RA-negative fraction. Receptors originate from a young man in good health.

This clone was counted between two and nine times. This rearrangement joins TRBV28 to TRBJ1-1; the D is unclear. This CDR3 is 14 amino acids long. Trimming took 6 bases from V and 7 from J, leaving 18 bases between them. Germline values: CDR1 MDHEN, CDR2 SYDVKM. The CDR3 coding sequence is TGTGCCAGCAGCTTAGTCTTGGGGTTGGGTGAAGCTTTCTTT. Its translation: CASSLVLGLGEAFF.

As to this clone: The conserved final phenylalanine or tryptophan is absent from the CDR3, which likely points to a read error. The CDR3 DNA is TGTGCCAGCAGCTTATGGCAGGGCAATTCACCCCTCCACTCT. This gives the protein CASSLWQGNSPLHS. The chain recombines TRBV7-2 with TRBJ1-6, with a tentative D call TRBD1 (5 bases). CDR1 and CDR2 from the germline V gene are SGHTA and FQGNSA. This CDR3 has 14 amino acids. V lost 2 bases, J lost 7 bases, and 9 bases lay in between.

This clone was found once. V and J are TRBV6-1 and TRBJ2-7, with D possibly being TRBD2 (6 bases). The CDR3 spans 14 residues. V lost 1 base and J 3 bases, leaving 10 bases between the germline ends. Looked up from germline, CDR1 is MNHNS and CDR2 is SASEGT. The DNA of the CDR3 is TGTGCCAGCAGTGAAGGGGGACTGTTCTACGAGCAGTACTTC. Its protein is CASSEGGLFYEQYF.

The genes are TRBV7-2 and TRBJ1-2, with 9 bases matching TRBD1. The CDR3 covers 15 residues. Germline values: CDR1 SGHTA, CDR2 FQGNSA. V was clipped by 2 bases and J by 6 bases; unmatched bases: 7. The DNA for the CDR3 is TGTGCCAGCAGCTTATTGGGACAGGGAGTGGATGGCTACACCTTC. Protein: CASSLLGQGVDGYTF.

The CDR3 nucleotides are TGTGCCAGCAGTTTTGGGGGGACTAGCGGGGCCTACGAGCAGTACTTC. It specifies CASSFGGTSGAYEQYF. The rearrangement joins TRBV27 to TRBJ2-7; TRBD2 matches 13 bases. With V trimmed by 3 bases and J by 2 bases, 4 bases remained unmatched. The CDR3 spans 16 residues. Germline V gives CDR1 MNHEY, CDR2 SMNVEV (reference sequence).

J is TRBJ2-1 and V is TRBV4-3, with TRBD2 matching 7 bases. Germline V gives CDR1 LGHNA, CDR2 YSLEER. This CDR3 contains 14 residues. V trimming: 0 bases; J trimming: 7 bases; junction bases outside the gene matches: 3. The DNA for the CDR3 is TGCGCCAGCAGCCAAGACGGCGGGAGTAATGAGCAGTTCTTC. Its protein is CASSQDGGSNEQFF.

This sequence joins TRBV5-1 and TRBJ2-3; maybe TRBD2 (5 bases). The germline V gene has CDR1 SGHRS and CDR2 YFSETQ. CDR3 size: 14 residues. The ends were cut back, 6 bases at V and 0 bases at J, with 11 bases in the middle. The CDR3 reads CASIEAGSTDTQYF. The CDR3, as DNA: TGCGCCAGCATCGAGGCGGGTAGCACAGATACGCAGTATTTT.

This clone has more than one count but fewer than ten. This sample includes further DNA sequences coding for the same CDR3. This chain connects TRBV18 to TRBJ2-1, with D uncertain. Trimming cost V 2 bases and J 4 bases, with 9 bases left between them. Germline lookup yields CDR1 KGHSH and CDR2 LQKENI. This CDR3 spans 14 amino acids. The CDR3 loop is CASSPSTGYNEQFF. DNA for the CDR3: TGTGCCAGCTCACCAAGCACTGGTTACAATGAGCAGTTCTTC. Full variable domain (rest looked up from reference TRBV18 and TRBJ2-1): NAGVMQNPRHLVRRRGQEARLRCSPMKGHSHVYWYRQLPEEGLKFMVYLQKENIIDESGMPKERFSAEFPKEGPSILRIQQVVRGDSAAYFCASSPSTGYNEQFFGPGTRLTVL.

The chain employs TRBV19 and TRBJ2-5, with 9 nucleotides matching TRBD1. The CDR3 contains 13 residues. The germline V gene encodes CDR1 LNHDA and CDR2 SQIVND (reference sequence). The V and J ends lost 8 bases and 4 bases, in that order; junction bases with no gene match: 5. As DNA, the CDR3 is TGTGCCAGTGGGACAGGGCCAGGAGAGACCCAGTACTTC. Its translation: CASGTGPGETQYF.

To note about this clone: The sample has other DNA sequences that encode this CDR3 too. This chain joins TRBV5-1 and TRBJ2-7, with D possibly TRBD1 on 6 matching bases. The V gene lost 0 bases and the J gene lost 6 bases, with 10 bases spanning the gap. This CDR3 comprises 13 residues. CDR1 is SGHRS and CDR2 is YFSETQ in the germline V gene. In nucleotides, the CDR3 is TGCGCCAGCAGCTTGGACAGGGTGGGCGAGCAGTACTTC. Protein: CASSLDRVGEQYF. The entire variable domain, with the rest obtained from reference TRBV5-1 and TRBJ2-7, is as follows: KAGVTQTPRYLIKTRGQQVTLSCSPISGHRSVSWYQQTPGQGLQFLFEYFSETQRNKGNFPGRFSGRQFSNSRSEMNVSTLELGDSALYLCASSLDRVGEQYFGPGTRLTVT.

The genes are TRBV7-2 and TRBJ2-5; 10 bases are shared with TRBD1. Germline V gene data show CDR1 as SGHTA and CDR2 as FQGNSA. The length of the CDR3 is 16 residues. J was trimmed by 5 bases and V by 5 bases; bases with no gene match: 11. The CDR3: CASSASGTGDLETQYF. In DNA, the CDR3 is TGTGCCAGCAGCGCCTCCGGGACAGGGGATCTGGAGACCCAGTACTTC.

This sequence joins TRBV30 and TRBJ2-3; 9 nucleotides line up with TRBD1. The CDR3 has 13 residues. Germline V CDR1 and CDR2: GTSNPN, SVGIG (reference sequence). V trimming: 3 bases; J trimming: 8 bases; junction bases outside the gene matches: 6. CDR3 DNA sequence: TGTGCCTGGAGCCCACAGGGGGCCGGTACGCAGTATTTT. Translating gives CAWSPQGAGTQYF.

The chain joins TRBV12-1 to TRBJ2-1; the table's D call of TRBD2 was not tested on the DNA. TRBV12-1 is recorded as a pseudogene. The CDR3 has 17 residues. CDR3: CASSSFYHSGSDNEQFF. The CDR3 coding sequence is TGTGCCAGCAGCTCCTTCTATCATAGCGGGAGTGACAATGAGCAGTTCTTC.

This rearrangement joins TRBV2 to TRBJ1-5; unclear D gene. The CDR3 extends over 14 amino acids. V lost 7 bases to trimming and J lost 6 bases, with 16 bases between them. Germline loops: CDR1 SNHLY, CDR2 FYNNEI. The CDR3 DNA sequence: TGTGCCAGCAATGTGTTAGGGAAGGGTCAGCCCCAGCATTTT. Its translation: CASNVLGKGQPQHF. The complete variable domain, with remaining parts taken from reference TRBV2 and TRBJ1-5, reads EPEVTQTPSHQVTQMGQEVILRCVPISNHLYFYWYRQILGQKVEFLVSFYNNEISEKSEIFDDQFSVERPDGSNFTLKIRSTKLEDSAMYFCASNVLGKGQPQHFGDGTRLSIL.

The J gene is TRBJ2-1, the V gene TRBV6-5, with 9 bases matching TRBD2. The CDR3 has 14 amino acids. The V gene's germline CDR1 is MNHEY and CDR2 SVGAGI. V was clipped by 6 bases and J by 6 bases; unmatched bases: 6. CDR3 loop: CASSMGLALNEQFF. The CDR3 region has the DNA TGTGCCAGCAGCATGGGACTAGCCCTCAATGAGCAGTTCTTC.

The J gene is TRBJ2-3, the V gene TRBV7-2; D gene uncertain. Germline V CDR1 and CDR2: SGHTA, FQGNSA. Between the trimmed V and J ends, which lost 1 base and 0 bases, there was a span of 11 bases. CDR3 length: 16 residues. DNA of the CDR3: TGTGCCAGCAGCTTAGAGGGCGGATCGAGCACAGATACGCAGTATTTT. It yields the protein CASSLEGGSSTDTQYF.

This clone came up once. CDR3 nucleotide sequence: TGTGCTAGTGGTTTGAAGTTGAACACTGAAGCTTTCTTT. Encoded protein: CASGLKLNTEAFF. V usage is TRBV12-5 and J usage is TRBJ1-1, with unresolved D. Germline V gene sequence: CDR1 LGHNT, CDR2 FRNRAP. This CDR3 is 13 amino acids long. Trimming stripped 2 bases from V and 0 bases from J, with 4 bases between.

The J gene is TRBJ2-7, the V gene TRBV20-1; D is uncertain. The CDR3 consists of 11 residues. V gave up 3 bases and J gave up 5 bases, with 8 bases separating them. Germline V gene sequence: CDR1 DFQATT, CDR2 SNEGSKA (reference sequence). The CDR3 is CSASELDEQYF. DNA for the CDR3: TGCAGTGCTAGCGAGTTGGACGAGCAGTACTTC.

This clone was recorded only once. CDR3 sequence reads: CASSLVSGKHEKLFF. The CDR3 nucleotides are TGTGCCAGCAGCTTAGTTAGCGGTAAGCATGAAAAACTGTTTTTT. V is TRBV7-4 and J is TRBJ1-4; no reliable D call. CDR1 is SGHVT, CDR2 SQSDAQ, per germline. Deletions cut 1 base from V and 6 bases from J, with 12 bases between. The length of the CDR3 is 15 residues.